One sample yielded the 32 T cell receptor beta chains listed below, sequenced in a study of CD8 T cells in ankylosing spondylitis. MiXCR was run by TCRdb on the 5' RACE reads, yielding one entry per CDR3 protein. The table records about 190,000 distinct CDR3 sequences, 10% to 15% of them present only once. The sample comprised blood, either unsorted or a sorted T cell fraction (not recorded which). Receptors originate from a female donor with ankylosing spondylitis or in good health (not recorded which).

This clonotype appeared many times. The chain couples TRBV12-5 to TRBJ1-2, with 12 nucleotides matching TRBD1. Germline trimming cut 4 bases from V and 8 bases from J; bases unmatched to any gene: 14. The CDR3 has 17 amino acids. Germline V gene data show CDR1 as LGHNT and CDR2 as FRNRAP. Here the CDR3 reads CASGSTTGTGGRGGYTF. CDR3 bases: TGTGCTAGTGGTTCTACAACCGGGACAGGGGGCCGTGGCGGCTACACCTTC.

This clonotype was counted ten times or more. V gene TRBV9 combines with J gene TRBJ2-1, with 11 nucleotides matching TRBD2. CDR1 and CDR2 (germline): SGDLS, YYNGEE. CDR3 length equals 19 residues. V gave up 0 bases and J gave up 0 bases; unmatched junction bases: 8. The CDR3 DNA is TGTGCCAGCAGCGTAGGGGGGACTAGCGGAGCCCGCTCCTACAATGAGCAGTTCTTC. Translated: CASSVGGTSGARSYNEQFF.

Only a few counts were recorded for this clonotype. The chain employs TRBV5-1 and TRBJ2-1; perhaps TRBD1 as D (6 bases). The CDR3 loop spans 15 amino acids. Germline V lookup: CDR1 SGHRS, CDR2 YFSETQ. V was pared by 3 bases and J by 6 bases, with 16 bases between. For the CDR3, the DNA is TGCGCCAGCAGCTGGGACACCCGTACAGCCAATGAGCAGTTCTTC. This sequence encodes CASSWDTRTANEQFF.

On this clonotype itself: A clone one base away is much larger, so this may be a read error. V gene TRBV4-1 combines with J gene TRBJ2-7; D is unclear. CDR1 is MGHRA, CDR2 YSYEKL, per germline. The CDR3 loop spans 13 amino acids. The DNA of the CDR3 is TGCGCCAGCAGCCAAGCCAGCTCCTACGAGCAGTCCTTC. This encodes CASSQASSYEQSF.

Many counts were recorded for this clonotype. V usage is TRBV29-1 and J usage is TRBJ1-2; TRBD1 matches at 8 bases. CDR1 and CDR2 (germline): SQVTM, ANQGSEA. CDR3 length equals 15 residues. V was clipped by 1 base and J by 2 bases; unmatched bases: 6. CDR3 bases: TGCAGCGTTGAAGGGACAGGGCAACCAAACTATGGCTACACCTTC. Translation: CSVEGTGQPNYGYTF. Full variable domain (rest looked up from reference TRBV29-1 and TRBJ1-2): SAVISQKPSRDICQRGTSLTIQCQVDSQVTMMFWYRQQPGQSLTLIATANQGSEATYESGFVIDKFPISRPNLTFSTLTVSNMSPEDSSIYLCSVEGTGQPNYGYTFGSGTRLTVV.

This clonotype was detected ten times or more. The chain is built from TRBV28 and TRBJ2-7, with TRBD1 matching over 12 bases. Trimming removed 3 bases from V and 3 bases from J; junction bases left unmatched: 12. Germline lookup yields CDR1 MDHEN and CDR2 SYDVKM. The CDR3 runs to 18 residues. CDR3 protein: CASSFDPGQGAAHYEQYF. CDR3 sequence (DNA): TGTGCCAGCAGTTTTGATCCGGGACAGGGGGCCGCCCACTACGAGCAGTACTTC.

In its sample, this clonotype was seen many times. V gene TRBV24-1 combines with J gene TRBJ1-1; 9 bases line up with TRBD1. Germline CDR1 KGHDR, CDR2 SFDVKD. The CDR3 consists of 17 residues. Trimming removed 4 bases from V and 5 bases from J; junction bases left unmatched: 13. The CDR3 spells CATSETPGQGVATEAFF. The CDR3 nucleotides are TGTGCCACCAGTGAGACTCCGGGACAGGGAGTAGCGACTGAAGCTTTCTTT.

This clonotype has ten or more counts. The V call is TRBV15, the J call TRBJ1-5; tentatively, D is TRBD1 (5 bases). CDR1 LNHNV and CDR2 YYDKDF come from the germline V gene (reference sequence). V shed 5 bases and J shed 4 bases, with 9 bases lying between them. The CDR3 is 13 amino acids. The CDR3 bases are TGTGCCACCAGCCTCGGGGGGAATCAGCCCCAGCATTTT. The encoded protein is CATSLGGNQPQHF.

The sample holds many counts of this clonotype. The gene calls are TRBV7-2 and TRBJ1-3; D is uncertain. The CDR3 runs to 15 residues. Per the germline V gene, CDR1 is SGHTA and CDR2 is FQGNSA. Trimming pared 2 bases from V and 0 bases from J, leaving 8 bases between. CDR3 sequence: CASSLRESSGNTIYF. The CDR3 DNA is TGTGCCAGCAGCTTACGGGAGAGCTCTGGAAACACCATATATTTT.

This sequence joins TRBV2 and TRBJ2-7; no definite D call. There are 13 residues in the CDR3. Trimming took 9 bases from V and 0 from J, leaving 12 bases between them. CDR1 and CDR2 (germline): SNHLY, FYNNEI. The CDR3 loop reads CARTEFDSYEQYF. The CDR3 DNA follows: TGTGCCAGGACGGAATTCGACTCCTACGAGCAGTACTTC.

This clonotype was counted only a few times. The chain links TRBV20-1 to TRBJ2-5; TRBD1 or TRBD2 may be the D gene (5 bases each). The V end lost 6 bases, the J end lost 4 bases, and 15 bases lay between the germline ends. The CDR3 has 13 residues. Germline V gives CDR1 DFQATT, CDR2 SNEGSKA (reference sequence). CDR3 nucleotides: TGCAGTGCAGTGACCGGGGCTCCAGAGACCCAGTACTTC. This translates into CSAVTGAPETQYF.

This clonotype appeared a few times. This chain connects TRBV7-9 to TRBJ2-2; 9 positions agree with TRBD1. Germline trimming cut 8 bases from V and 8 bases from J; bases unmatched to any gene: 3. Germline CDR1 reads SEHNR; CDR2 reads FQNEAQ (reference sequence). The CDR3 totals 12 residues. CDR3 nucleotide sequence: TGTGCCAGCGGGGACAGGGCAGGGGAGCTGTTTTTT. Its translation is CASGDRAGELFF.

Turning to this clonotype: This may come from a read error, since a much larger clone is one base off. V and J are TRBV11-2 and TRBJ2-2, with D possibly matching TRBD2 (6 bases). This CDR3 contains 11 residues. Germline CDR1 is SGHAT and CDR2 is FQNNGV. DNA of the CDR3: TGTGCCAGCAGCTACGGCGGGGAGCCGTTTTTT. Translating gives CASSYGGEPFF.

This clonotype has at least ten counts. This chain uses TRBV29-1 with TRBJ2-3; 7 bases match TRBD2. The ends lost 7 bases at V and 4 bases at J; junction bases unmatched: 11. The CDR3 has 14 amino acids. CDR1 is SQVTM and CDR2 is ANQGSEA in the germline V gene. Written as DNA, the CDR3 is TGCAGCGCCCGTGTGGGGAGCGGGGCAGATACGCAGTATTTT. This encodes CSARVGSGADTQYF.

This clonotype was seen at least ten times. J is TRBJ2-7 and V is TRBV28; D not certain. Germline V gene sequence: CDR1 MDHEN, CDR2 SYDVKM. The CDR3 runs 12 residues. Between the trimmed V and J ends, which lost 9 bases and 3 bases, there was a span of 12 bases. This CDR3 is CASSGSFYEQYF. The CDR3 nucleotides read TGTGCCAGTTCAGGTTCCTTCTACGAGCAGTACTTC.

This clonotype was seen many times. V usage is TRBV12-3 or TRBV12-4 and J usage is TRBJ2-5; D might be TRBD1 (5 bases). The ends were cut back, 3 bases at V and 1 base at J, with 6 bases in the middle. The CDR3 runs 13 residues. CDR3 loop: CASSFQGQETQYF. Written as DNA, the CDR3 is TGTGCCAGCAGTTTCCAGGGCCAAGAGACCCAGTACTTC.

This clonotype was found many times. The chain combines TRBV27 with TRBJ1-2, with 9 bases identical to TRBD1. V lost 8 bases, J lost 2 bases, and 9 bases stayed unmatched. The CDR3 runs to 15 residues. The germline V gene has CDR1 MNHEY and CDR2 SMNVEV (reference sequence). CDR3 coding DNA: TGTGCCAGCCGAGAACCCGGGACAGGGAACTATGGCTACACCTTC. This gives the protein CASREPGTGNYGYTF.

This clonotype was seen ten or more times. The rearrangement links TRBV12-3 or TRBV12-4 to TRBJ1-5, with a weak D call TRBD1 (5 bases). CDR3 length: 15 residues. Trimming took off 2 bases at V and 1 base at J, with 9 bases between the two ends. The CDR3 nucleotides read TGTGCCAGCAGTTTACGACAGAACAGCAATCAGCCCCAGCATTTT. Translated, it gives CASSLRQNSNQPQHF.

This chain uses TRBV9 with TRBJ2-2; 10 nucleotides agree with TRBD1. With 5 bases clipped from V and 3 bases from J, the junction kept 7 bases outside the gene matches. CDR3 length: 16 residues. Germline-derived CDR1 and CDR2 are SGDLS and YYNGEE. This chain's CDR3 is CASRETGGFDTGELFF. The CDR3 DNA reads TGTGCCAGCAGGGAGACAGGGGGCTTCGACACCGGGGAGCTGTTTTTT.

The chain uses TRBV27 and TRBJ2-7, with TRBD1 matching over 8 bases. Germline V gene lookup returns CDR1 MNHEY and CDR2 SMNVEV (reference sequence). This CDR3 has 14 amino acids. V was pared by 6 bases and J by 6 bases, with 10 bases of the junction left unmatched. In nucleotides, the CDR3 is TGTGCCAGCAGCCCCTTAGGCAGGGGGCGCGAGCAGTACTTC. Residues: CASSPLGRGREQYF.

J is TRBJ1-1 and V is TRBV6-2 or TRBV6-3; 7 bases map to TRBD1. The germline gives CDR1 MNHEY, CDR2 SVGEGT. Trimming at V came to 5 bases and at J to 5 bases, leaving 5 bases not matched to a gene. There are 13 residues in the CDR3. This CDR3 reads CASSVQGGTEAFF. The CDR3, as DNA: TGTGCCAGCAGTGTGCAGGGGGGTACTGAAGCTTTCTTT.

This clonotype was recorded many times. The chain joins TRBV7-9 to TRBJ1-3; the D is unclear. This CDR3 region has 13 residues. The germline V gene has CDR1 SEHNR and CDR2 FQNEAQ (reference sequence). With 4 bases removed from V and 4 bases from J, the gap between germline ends came to 8 bases. The CDR3 reads CASSSLGGNTIYF. The CDR3 DNA follows: TGTGCCAGCAGCTCCCTGGGAGGAAACACCATATATTTT. Variable domain in full (rest from reference TRBV7-9 and TRBJ1-3): DTGVSQNPRHKITKRGQNVTFRCDPISEHNRLYWYRQTLGQGPEFLTYFQNEAQLEKSRLLSDRFSAERPKGSFSTLEIQRTEQGDSAMYLCASSSLGGNTIYFGEGSWLTVV.

This clonotype has a count of ten or more. The chain recombines TRBV7-2 with TRBJ2-3; 10 positions match TRBD2. V lost 6 bases to trimming and J lost 4 bases; unmatched junction nucleotides: 7. Per germline, CDR1 SGHTA and CDR2 FQGNSA. The CDR3 runs to 15 residues. Here the CDR3 DNA reads TGTGCCAGCAGTCCCCTAGCGGGAGACCCAGATACGCAGTATTTT. Protein sequence: CASSPLAGDPDTQYF. The entire variable domain, with the rest obtained from reference TRBV7-2 and TRBJ2-3, is as follows: GAGVSQSPSNKVTEKGKDVELRCDPISGHTALYWYRQSLGQGLEFLIYFQGNSAPDKSGLPSDRFSAERTGGSVSTLTIQRTQQEDSAVYLCASSPLAGDPDTQYFGPGTRLTVL.

This clonotype was detected once. A much larger clone is a single base away; this may be a read error. This chain connects TRBV20-1 to TRBJ2-1, with D perhaps matching TRBD2 (5 bases). In germline, CDR1 is DFQATT, CDR2 SNEGSKA (reference sequence). The CDR3 spans 16 residues. The CDR3 DNA reads as TGCAGTGCTAGAGAGCTTCGCACTAGAACGTACAATGGGCAGTTCTTC. This codes for CSARELRTRTYNGQFF.

This clonotype was seen many times. The V call is TRBV20-1, the J call TRBJ2-2; D unresolved. CDR1 is DFQATT, CDR2 SNEGSKA, per germline (reference sequence). The CDR3 covers 14 residues. The germline V and J ends were trimmed by 1 base and 4 bases, with 10 bases remaining between them. CDR3 sequence (DNA): TGCAGTGCTAGAGTTCGGTTTGGCACCGGGGAGCTGTTTTTT. Translating it yields CSARVRFGTGELFF.

This clonotype was observed a few times. This rearrangement joins TRBV20-1 to TRBJ1-1; possibly TRBD1 for D (5 bases). The CDR3 spans 12 residues. From germline, CDR1 is DFQATT and CDR2 SNEGSKA (reference sequence). V lost 4 bases to trimming and J lost 4 bases, with 10 bases between them. The CDR3 coding sequence is TGCAGTGCTACCCGTGGGGGCACTGAAGCTTTCTTT. As protein: CSATRGGTEAFF.

This clonotype was detected a few times. The CDR3 spells CASSLLTGTGILQLFF. The CDR3 DNA sequence: TGTGCCAGTAGCCTTCTTACCGGGACAGGGATTTTACAACTGTTTTTT. The chain carries TRBV19 and TRBJ1-4; 9 positions match TRBD1. V trimming: 6 bases; J trimming: 12 bases; junction bases outside the gene matches: 17. The CDR3 contains 16 residues. Germline values: CDR1 LNHDA, CDR2 SQIVND (reference sequence).

This clonotype was detected many times. The chain couples TRBV24-1 to TRBJ1-2, with D tentatively TRBD1 (5 bases). V was clipped by 3 bases and J by 4 bases, with 14 bases between them. The germline gives CDR1 KGHDR, CDR2 SFDVKD. CDR3 size: 15 residues. CDR3 in amino acids: CATSDRRGEGYGYTF. The CDR3 DNA follows: TGTGCCACCAGTGATCGCCGGGGCGAAGGCTATGGCTACACCTTC.

This clonotype was seen ten or more times. As DNA, the CDR3 is TGTGCCAGCAGCCAAGAGACTCGCGTAAACTATGGCTACACCTTC. Encoded protein: CASSQETRVNYGYTF. This sequence joins TRBV7-2 and TRBJ1-2; D unresolved. Between the trimmed V and J ends, which lost 5 bases and 2 bases, there was a span of 15 bases. Germline V lookup: CDR1 SGHTA, CDR2 FQGNSA. The CDR3 runs to 15 residues.

The chain links TRBV18 to TRBJ2-7; TRBD1 agrees at 9 bases. Trimming took 2 bases from V and 7 from J; bases not matched to a gene: 9. Germline values: CDR1 KGHSH, CDR2 LQKENI. The CDR3 totals 15 residues. The CDR3 reads CASSPGTGQVWEQYF. The CDR3, as DNA: TGTGCCAGCTCACCAGGGACAGGGCAAGTATGGGAGCAGTACTTC.

This clonotype was observed many times. This chain uses TRBV6-1 with TRBJ1-4, with D maybe TRBD1 (6 bases). Germline CDR1 is MNHNS and CDR2 is SASEGT. The CDR3 length is 13 residues. Trimming pared 5 bases from V and 7 bases from J, leaving 11 bases between. CDR3 DNA sequence: TGTGCCAGCAGTCCACAGGGAGCTGAAAAACTGTTTTTT. Its protein product is CASSPQGAEKLFF.

The chain carries TRBV20-1 and TRBJ2-2; D unresolved. V was pared by 4 bases and J by 1 base, with 7 bases between. In germline, CDR1 is DFQATT, CDR2 SNEGSKA (reference sequence). The CDR3 runs 13 residues. Here the CDR3 DNA reads TGCAGTGCTATCCGACAGAACACCGGGGAGCTGTTTTTT. Translating it yields CSAIRQNTGELFF.